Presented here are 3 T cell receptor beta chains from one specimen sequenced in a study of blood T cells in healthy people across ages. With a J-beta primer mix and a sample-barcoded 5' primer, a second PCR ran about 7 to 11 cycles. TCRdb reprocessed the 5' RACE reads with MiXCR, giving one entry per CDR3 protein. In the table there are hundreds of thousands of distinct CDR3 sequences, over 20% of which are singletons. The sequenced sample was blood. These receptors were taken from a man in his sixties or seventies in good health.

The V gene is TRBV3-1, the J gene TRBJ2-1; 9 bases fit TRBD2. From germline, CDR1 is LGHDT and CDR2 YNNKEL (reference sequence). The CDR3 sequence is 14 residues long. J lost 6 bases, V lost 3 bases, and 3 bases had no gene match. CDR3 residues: CASSHIAGVNEQFF. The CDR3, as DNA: TGTGCCAGCAGCCACATAGCGGGAGTCAATGAGCAGTTCTTC.

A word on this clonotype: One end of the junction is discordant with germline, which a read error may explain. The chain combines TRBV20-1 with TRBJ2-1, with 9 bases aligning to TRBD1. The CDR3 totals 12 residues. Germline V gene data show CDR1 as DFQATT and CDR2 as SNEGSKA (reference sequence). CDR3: CGATGQGYEQFF. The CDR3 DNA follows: TGCGGTGCCACCGGACAGGGGTACGAGCAGTTCTTC.

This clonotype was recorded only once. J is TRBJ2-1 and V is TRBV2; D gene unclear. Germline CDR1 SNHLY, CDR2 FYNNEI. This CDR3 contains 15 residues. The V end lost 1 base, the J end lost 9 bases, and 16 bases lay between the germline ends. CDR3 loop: CASSEEILMGLEQFF. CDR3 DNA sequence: TGTGCCAGCAGTGAAGAGATATTGATGGGTCTTGAGCAGTTCTTC.